Listed here are 4 T cell receptor beta chains from one sample, sequenced in a study of blood T cell repertoires in COVID-19 (TCRdb year 2020). The method behind the library was the immunoSEQ multiplex PCR assay. TCRdb provides this immuneACCESS table in a form limited to in-frame rearrangements. Some clones are lacking; in checked studies, under half of them reflect an unresolved V gene, and why the rest are absent is not known. The sample contains hundreds of thousands of clones, about nine tenths of them found a single time. The ten most abundant clones make up 4.4% of the sample. The sequenced sample consisted of peripheral blood. Every receptor here comes from a middle-aged man with acute or convalescent COVID-19.

This clone was found once. The chain couples TRBV6-1 to TRBJ1-5; 7 positions agree with TRBD1. V was pared by 1 base and J by 4 bases, with 4 bases of the junction left unmatched. The CDR3 is made up of 15 amino acids. Per the germline V gene, CDR1 is MNHNS and CDR2 is SASEGT. The CDR3 coding sequence is TGTGCCAGCAGTGAAGGACAGGGCTATAATCAGCCCCAGCATTTT. As protein: CASSEGQGYNQPQHF.

CDR3 DNA sequence: TGTGCCAGCAGCGTAGCCCCGGGACAGAATAACTACGAGCAGTACTTC. Translation gives CASSVAPGQNNYEQYF. The chain joins TRBV9 to TRBJ2-7; 7 bases agree with TRBD1. The V segment lost 0 bases and the J segment 3 bases; nucleotides outside the gene matches: 9. The germline CDR1 and CDR2 sequences are SGDLS and YYNGEE. CDR3 length: 16 residues.

The rearrangement links TRBV7-2 to TRBJ1-5; 7 bases fit TRBD1. The CDR3 sequence is 15 residues long. With V trimmed by 1 base and J by 7 bases, 7 bases remained unmatched. Germline V gene lookup returns CDR1 SGHTA and CDR2 FQGNSA. The DNA for the CDR3 is TGTGCCAGCAGCTTAGAAAGGGGGCAGCTCCAGCCCCAGCATTTT. It encodes CASSLERGQLQPQHF.

The chain links TRBV10-3 to TRBJ1-2, with D uncertain. Germline V gene lookup returns CDR1 ENHRY and CDR2 SYGVKD. V lost 3 bases to trimming and J lost 5 bases, with 7 bases between them. This CDR3 is built from 12 residues. The CDR3 nucleotides read TGTGCCATCAGTGACACAGAGTATGGCTACACCTTC. Protein sequence: CAISDTEYGYTF.